Shown below are 5 T cell receptor beta chains from a single sample sequenced in a study of blood T cell repertoires in COVID-19. Here immunoSEQ multiplex PCR was the method, and the copy in TCRdb shows in-frame clones only, minus some. The data contain roughly 220,000 clones, about four fifths of them singletons. The sequencing sample was made of peripheral blood. Receptor source: a woman younger than 45 who had recovered from COVID-19.

Remarks on this clone: At one end the junction does not follow the germline gene, possibly because of a read error. The chain joins TRBV7-7 to TRBJ2-4, with TRBD1 matching 8 bases. The CDR3 sequence is 13 residues long. Germline values: CDR1 SSHAT, CDR2 FNYEAQ (reference sequence). The CDR3 DNA follows: TGTGCTAGCAGCTCGGGACAGGATGACATTCAGTACTTC. This encodes CASSSGQDDIQYF.

V is TRBV27 and J is TRBJ2-7; tentative D call: TRBD1 (5 bases). This CDR3 has 15 amino acids. Trimming cost V 5 bases and J 5 bases, with 19 bases left between them. CDR1 is MNHEY and CDR2 is SMNVEV in the germline V gene (reference sequence). CDR3 DNA sequence: TGTGCCAGCAGTGCAACCCTCAGGGTCGTCCACGAGCAGTACTTC. Its protein is CASSATLRVVHEQYF.

This chain connects TRBV19 to TRBJ1-5, with a weak D call TRBD1 (5 bases). The CDR3 consists of 14 residues. CDR1 is LNHDA, CDR2 SQIVND, per germline (reference sequence). Trimming removed 6 bases from V and 7 bases from J, with 16 bases in between. CDR3 coding DNA: TGTGCCAGTAGCCAGTGGCAGGGTGTACAGCCCCAGCATTTT. The encoded protein is CASSQWQGVQPQHF.

This sequence joins TRBV5-1 and TRBJ2-7; 7 nucleotides agree with TRBD2. This CDR3 region has 13 residues. The V gene's germline CDR1 is SGHRS and CDR2 YFSETQ. V trimming: 0 bases; J trimming: 5 bases; junction bases outside the gene matches: 2. The CDR3 bases are TGCGCCAGCAGCTTGGGCGGGAGCAACGAGCAGTACTTC. It codes for CASSLGGSNEQYF.

V usage is TRBV7-9 and J usage is TRBJ2-1, with 7 bases identical to TRBD2. The CDR3 consists of 17 residues. Germline CDR1 and CDR2: SEHNR and FQNEAQ (reference sequence). J lost 2 bases, V lost 5 bases, and 12 bases had no gene match. The CDR3 nucleotides are TGTGCCAGCAGCCCGGATACGAGACTAGCAGCCTACAATGAGCAGTTCTTC. It yields the protein CASSPDTRLAAYNEQFF.